Below are 22 T cell receptor beta chains sequenced from a single sample in a study of beta chain features in type 1 diabetes. Expressed TCRB transcripts were sequenced because the isolated RNA had all been reverse transcribed beforehand. Assay used: immunoSEQ multiplex PCR; TCRdb lists only in-frame clones, some missing. The sample records about 230,000 clones, 9.6% being singletons. What was sequenced was naive CD4+ T cells from blood. Source of these receptors: a woman aged 18-35 years in good health.

This clone was seen a handful of times. The J gene is TRBJ1-3, the V gene TRBV9; TRBD1 aligns across 7 bases. The V segment lost 5 bases and the J segment 4 bases; nucleotides outside the gene matches: 0. The CDR3 covers 12 residues. Germline assignment: CDR1 SGDLS and CDR2 YYNGEE. This CDR3 is CASRGQGNTIYF. In nucleotides, the CDR3 is TGTGCCAGCAGGGGACAGGGAAACACCATATATTTT.

This clone was observed a handful of times. This chain joins TRBV27 and TRBJ2-7; 9 nucleotides match TRBD2. Germline-derived CDR1 and CDR2 are MNHEY and SMNVEV (reference sequence). Germline trimming cut 6 bases from V and 3 bases from J; bases unmatched to any gene: 15. The CDR3 runs to 17 residues. The CDR3 coding sequence is TGTGCCAGCAGCCCGCGGGGAATGGGACTAGCAGTCTACGAGCAGTACTTC. This gives the protein CASSPRGMGLAVYEQYF.

This clone was seen a few times. J is TRBJ2-3 and V is TRBV7-9; no firm D call. Germline V gene sequence: CDR1 SEHNR, CDR2 FQNEAQ (reference sequence). V was cut by 8 bases and J by 2 bases, with 17 bases left in between. The CDR3 sequence is 15 residues long. The CDR3 bases are TGTGCCAGCGGATTATCGAACAGACACACAGATACGCAGTATTTT. Amino acids: CASGLSNRHTDTQYF.

The J gene is TRBJ2-2, the V gene TRBV4-1; D remains unclear. Germline V gene lookup returns CDR1 MGHRA and CDR2 YSYEKL. The CDR3 runs 15 residues. V lost 2 bases, J lost 1 base, and 8 bases lay in between. The DNA of the CDR3 is TGCGCCAGCAGCCAATTCCCCAAGAACACCGGGGAGCTGTTTTTT. Amino acids: CASSQFPKNTGELFF.

The chain is built from TRBV5-1 and TRBJ1-5; D may be TRBD1 (6 bases). Germline V CDR1 and CDR2: SGHRS, YFSETQ. The V end lost 0 bases, the J end lost 1 base, and 8 bases lay between the germline ends. CDR3 size: 15 residues. CDR3 sequence (DNA): TGCGCCAGCAGCTTGGGGGACAACAGCAATCAGCCCCAGCATTTT. Translated: CASSLGDNSNQPQHF.

On this clone: The sample carries other DNA sequences with the same CDR3. The chain uses TRBV5-1 and TRBJ1-4; D is undetermined. V shed 0 bases and J shed 0 bases, with 3 bases lying between them. Germline V gene sequence: CDR1 SGHRS, CDR2 YFSETQ. The CDR3 sequence is 14 residues long. The DNA of the CDR3 is TGCGCCAGCAGCTTGGCTGCAACTAATGAAAAACTGTTTTTT. Amino acids: CASSLAATNEKLFF.

This chain links TRBV5-1 with TRBJ1-1; TRBD1 matches at 8 bases. The CDR3 loop spans 15 amino acids. Germline CDR1 reads SGHRS; CDR2 reads YFSETQ. The V gene end was trimmed by 4 bases and the J gene end by 0 bases; junction bases not matched to a gene: 5. The CDR3 loop is CASSGATGVNTEAFF. The CDR3 DNA reads TGCGCCAGCAGCGGGGCGACAGGGGTGAACACTGAAGCTTTCTTT.

V gene TRBV2 combines with J gene TRBJ2-1; D call uncertain. V lost 0 bases and J lost 9, with 6 bases in between. This CDR3 has 12 amino acids. CDR1 and CDR2 (germline): SNHLY, FYNNEI. The CDR3 nucleotides are TGTGCCAGCAGTGAAGCTCGCGGTGAGCAGTTCTTC. It translates to CASSEARGEQFF.

There are a few counts of this clone. This sequence joins TRBV5-1 and TRBJ1-1, with D tentatively TRBD1 (5 bases). CDR3 length: 13 amino acids. Trimming pared 4 bases from V and 6 bases from J, leaving 13 bases between. In germline, CDR1 is SGHRS, CDR2 YFSETQ. This CDR3 is CASSLTGGSEAFF. The CDR3, as DNA: TGCGCCAGCAGCCTAACCGGGGGGTCTGAAGCTTTCTTT.

This clone has more than one count but fewer than ten. The gene calls are TRBV5-1 and TRBJ2-2; D might be TRBD1 (6 bases). Germline V lookup: CDR1 SGHRS, CDR2 YFSETQ. The length of the CDR3 is 17 residues. V was clipped by 3 bases and J by 0 bases, with 15 bases between them. DNA of the CDR3: TGCGCCAGCAGCTATGGGGGCAGCACCGCGAACACCGGGGAGCTGTTTTTT. Translation gives CASSYGGSTANTGELFF.

This clone was found a few times. This rearrangement joins TRBV5-4 to TRBJ2-2, with 10 bases fitting TRBD1. CDR3 length equals 15 residues. Germline values: CDR1 SGHNT, CDR2 YYREEE (reference sequence). The V and J ends lost 5 bases and 3 bases, in that order; junction bases with no gene match: 4. This CDR3 reads CASRMDRGDTGELFF. For the CDR3, the DNA is TGTGCCAGCAGAATGGACAGGGGGGACACCGGGGAGCTGTTTTTT.

The chain carries TRBV5-1 and TRBJ2-5; the match to TRBD2 covers 12 bases. Trimming took 4 bases from V and 5 from J; bases not matched to a gene: 12. Germline V CDR1 and CDR2: SGHRS, YFSETQ. This CDR3 region has 17 residues. CDR3 region: CASSTTLAGGLGETQYF. The CDR3, as DNA: TGCGCCAGCAGCACCACGCTAGCGGGAGGGCTTGGGGAGACCCAGTACTTC.

This clone was detected only a few times. The rearrangement uses TRBV19 and TRBJ1-1; the match to TRBD1 covers 8 bases. Germline V gene lookup returns CDR1 LNHDA and CDR2 SQIVND (reference sequence). The CDR3 covers 17 residues. V was pared by 3 bases and J by 0 bases, with 9 bases of the junction left unmatched. As DNA, the CDR3 is TGTGCCAGTAGTATGGGGACAGGCCCCCCATTGAACACTGAAGCTTTCTTT. Translation: CASSMGTGPPLNTEAFF.

This chain connects TRBV6-6 to TRBJ2-7; 9 bases map to TRBD1. The CDR3 is 14 amino acids. V trimming: 5 bases; J trimming: 4 bases; junction bases outside the gene matches: 6. Germline-derived CDR1 and CDR2 are MNHNY and SVGAGI (reference sequence). CDR3 sequence reads: CASSNPGQGYEQYF. DNA of the CDR3: TGTGCCAGCAGTAACCCGGGACAGGGTTACGAGCAGTACTTC.

This sequence joins TRBV7-9 and TRBJ1-2; 7 nucleotides line up with TRBD1. Germline V CDR1 and CDR2: SEHNR, FQNEAQ (reference sequence). CDR3 length: 15 amino acids. J lost 2 bases, V lost 5 bases, and 8 bases had no gene match. The CDR3 loop reads CASSLRQGENYGYTF. The CDR3 DNA reads TGTGCCAGCAGCCTACGACAGGGAGAGAACTATGGCTACACCTTC.

This clone was observed a handful of times. The V call is TRBV5-4, the J call TRBJ2-2; D remains unclear. Germline V gene sequence: CDR1 SGHNT, CDR2 YYREEE (reference sequence). This CDR3 is built from 12 residues. Trimming took off 4 bases at V and 7 bases at J, with 8 bases between the two ends. The CDR3 sequence is CASSPIGGELFF. Written as DNA, the CDR3 is TGTGCCAGCAGCCCCATCGGCGGGGAGCTGTTTTTT.

V is TRBV29-1 and J is TRBJ2-1, with D perhaps matching TRBD2 (6 bases). The CDR3 covers 15 residues. V shed 0 bases and J shed 16 bases, with 25 bases lying between them. CDR1 is SQVTM, CDR2 ANQGSEA, per germline. CDR3 in DNA: TGCAGCGTTGAAGACACCCAGACTGCGGGGCGGTCCCTATTCTTC. Protein sequence: CSVEDTQTAGRSLFF.

This chain joins TRBV30 and TRBJ2-7; TRBD1 is a possible D gene (5 bases). Germline assignment: CDR1 GTSNPN and CDR2 SVGIG (reference sequence). Trimming took 1 base from V and 2 from J, leaving 9 bases between them. The CDR3 has 13 residues. This CDR3 is CAWSEQVTYEQYF. The CDR3 bases are TGTGCCTGGAGTGAACAGGTAACCTACGAGCAGTACTTC.

The chain combines TRBV5-1 with TRBJ2-7; TRBD1 is a possible D gene (5 bases). The ends were cut back, 6 bases at V and 3 bases at J, with 22 bases in the middle. CDR3 length equals 16 residues. Germline assignment: CDR1 SGHRS and CDR2 YFSETQ. The CDR3 region has the DNA TGCGCCAGCAAACCTCTCCCAACAGGTCCTGGCTACGAGCAGTACTTC. Translation gives CASKPLPTGPGYEQYF.

DNA for the CDR3: TGTGCCAGCAGCTTGGCCCCGGGACTAGCGGAGAAAGAGACCCAGTACTTC. It codes for CASSLAPGLAEKETQYF. The chain employs TRBV5-6 and TRBJ2-5; TRBD2 matches at 11 bases. Germline CDR1 and CDR2: SGHDT and YYEEEE. J lost 3 bases, V lost 0 bases, and 7 bases had no gene match. The CDR3 covers 17 residues. Filled out from reference TRBV5-6 and TRBJ2-5, the complete variable domain reads DAGVTQSPTHLIKTRGQQVTLRCSPKSGHDTVSWYQQALGQGPQFIFQYYEEEERQRGNFPDRFSGHQFPNYSSELNVNALLLGDSALYLCASSLAPGLAEKETQYFGPGTRLLVL.

This clone has a handful of counts. The chain carries TRBV7-6 and TRBJ2-3; D perhaps matches TRBD2 (5 bases). Germline V gene lookup returns CDR1 SGHVS and CDR2 FNYEAQ. The CDR3 length is 15 residues. Trimming removed 1 base at V and 5 bases at J, with 13 bases between. CDR3 region: CASSLGTAFGDTQYF. CDR3 bases: TGTGCCAGCAGCTTAGGGACTGCTTTCGGAGATACGCAGTATTTT.

The table lists this clone with a few counts. The chain recombines TRBV9 with TRBJ2-5; tentatively, D is TRBD1 (6 bases). Trimming stripped 0 bases from V and 2 bases from J, with 11 bases between. Germline lookup yields CDR1 SGDLS and CDR2 YYNGEE. The CDR3 has 15 amino acids. CDR3 loop: CASSVAGTPQETQYF. CDR3 sequence (DNA): TGTGCCAGCAGCGTAGCTGGGACACCGCAAGAGACCCAGTACTTC. The variable domain in full, completed from reference TRBV9 and TRBJ2-5, reads DSGVTQTPKHLITATGQRVTLRCSPRSGDLSVYWYQQSLDQGLQFLIQYYNGEERAKGNILERFSAQQFPDLHSELNLSSLELGDSALYFCASSVAGTPQETQYFGPGTRLLVL.